This TCR beta chain was recorded in a study of identical twins. This clonotype was recorded a few times. The CDR3 totals 14 residues. After removal of 5 bases from V and 5 bases from J, the junction contained 8 bases not matched to a gene. Germline lookup yields CDR1 LGHDT and CDR2 YNNKEL (reference sequence). TCRdb reprocessed the 5' RACE reads with MiXCR, giving one entry per CDR3 protein. The table records more than 600,000 distinct CDR3 sequences, around a sixth of them present only once. These same records also appear under a second study, on T cells expressing NK-cell markers.

This chain joins TRBV3-1 and TRBJ2-5, with 7 nucleotides matching TRBD2. The sequencing input was PBMCs. This receptor was taken from a woman in her late teens or twenties in good health. The CDR3 bases are TGTGCCAGCAGCTCTCTAGCGGCGGGGGAGACCCAGTACTTC. It encodes CASSSLAAGETQYF.